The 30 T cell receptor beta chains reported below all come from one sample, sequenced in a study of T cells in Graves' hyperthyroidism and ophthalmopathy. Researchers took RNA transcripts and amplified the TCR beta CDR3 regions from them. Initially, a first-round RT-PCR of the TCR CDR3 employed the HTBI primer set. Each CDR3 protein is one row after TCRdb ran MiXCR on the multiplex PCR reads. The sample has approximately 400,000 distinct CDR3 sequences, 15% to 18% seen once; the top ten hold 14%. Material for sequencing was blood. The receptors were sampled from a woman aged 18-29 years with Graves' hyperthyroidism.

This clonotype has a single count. CDR3 residues: CASSLIGGATTDTQYF. The DNA of the CDR3 is TGTGCCAGCAGCTTAATAGGTGGGGCGACCACAGATACGCAGTATTTT. The chain has TRBV7-3 and TRBJ2-3, with TRBD1 as a possible D gene (5 bases). The germline V gene has CDR1 SGHTA and CDR2 FQGTGA. The CDR3 loop spans 16 amino acids. Trimming took 1 base from V and 2 from J, leaving 13 bases between them.

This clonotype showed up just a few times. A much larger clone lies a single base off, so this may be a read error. The chain's CDR3 is CAGSLQGQVDTEAFF. The CDR3 DNA reads TGTGCCGGCAGCTTACAAGGACAGGTTGACACTGAAGCTTTCTTT. The chain joins TRBV7-2 to TRBJ1-1; TRBD1 agrees at 7 bases. The CDR3 length is 15 residues. Germline V gene lookup returns CDR1 SGHTA and CDR2 FQGNSA.

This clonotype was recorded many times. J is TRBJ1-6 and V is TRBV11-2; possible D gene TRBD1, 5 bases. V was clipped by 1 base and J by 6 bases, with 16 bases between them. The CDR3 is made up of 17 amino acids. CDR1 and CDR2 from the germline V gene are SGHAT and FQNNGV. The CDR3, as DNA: TGTGCCAGCAGCTTAGCCCGGGCGGGGGGGACTAATTCACCCCTCCACTTT. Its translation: CASSLARAGGTNSPLHF. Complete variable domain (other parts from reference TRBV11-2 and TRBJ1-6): EAGVAQSPRYKIIEKRQSVAFWCNPISGHATLYWYQQILGQGPKLLIQFQNNGVVDDSQLPKDRFSAERLKGVDSTLKIQPAKLEDSAVYLCASSLARAGGTNSPLHFGNGTRLTVT.

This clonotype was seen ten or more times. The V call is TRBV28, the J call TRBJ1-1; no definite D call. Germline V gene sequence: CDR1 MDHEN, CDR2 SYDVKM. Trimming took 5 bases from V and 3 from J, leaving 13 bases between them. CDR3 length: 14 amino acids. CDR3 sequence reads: CASSPPPRHTEAFF. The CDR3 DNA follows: TGTGCCAGCAGTCCCCCGCCCCGGCACACTGAAGCTTTCTTT. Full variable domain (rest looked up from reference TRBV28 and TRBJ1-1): DVKVTQSSRYLVKRTGEKVFLECVQDMDHENMFWYRQDPGLGLRLIYFSYDVKMKEKGDIPEGYSVSREKKERFSLILESASTNQTSMYLCASSPPPRHTEAFFGQGTRLTVV.

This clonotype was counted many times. The CDR3 DNA follows: TGTGCCAGCAGCCCGGGATCGGGGTATTCACCCCTCCACTTT. Translation: CASSPGSGYSPLHF. The J gene is TRBJ1-6, the V gene TRBV28; D is unresolved. The CDR3 spans 14 residues. The germline V and J ends were trimmed by 6 bases and 8 bases, with 14 bases remaining between them. CDR1 is MDHEN, CDR2 SYDVKM, per germline.

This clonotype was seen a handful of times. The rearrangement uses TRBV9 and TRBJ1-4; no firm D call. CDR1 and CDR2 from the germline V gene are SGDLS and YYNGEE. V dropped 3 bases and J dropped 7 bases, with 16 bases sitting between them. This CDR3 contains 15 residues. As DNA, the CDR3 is TGTGCCAGCAGCGCCGGAGAATCGGCGAGTGAAAAACTGTTTTTT. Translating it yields CASSAGESASEKLFF.

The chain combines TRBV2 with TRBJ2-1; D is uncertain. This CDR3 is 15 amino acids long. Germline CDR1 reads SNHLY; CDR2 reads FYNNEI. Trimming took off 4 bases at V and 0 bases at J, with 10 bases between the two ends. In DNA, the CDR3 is TGTGCCAGCAGTGTCGAGACTCTCTCCTACAATGAGCAGTTCTTC. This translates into CASSVETLSYNEQFF.

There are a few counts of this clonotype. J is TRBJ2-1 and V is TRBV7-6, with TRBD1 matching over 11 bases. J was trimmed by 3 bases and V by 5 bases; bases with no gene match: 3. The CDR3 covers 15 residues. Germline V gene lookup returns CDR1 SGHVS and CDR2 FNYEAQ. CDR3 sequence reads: CASSVGQGGYNEQFF. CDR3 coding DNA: TGTGCCAGCAGCGTGGGACAGGGGGGCTACAATGAGCAGTTCTTC. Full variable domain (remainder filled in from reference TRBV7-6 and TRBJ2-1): GAGVSQSPRYKVTKRGQDVALRCDPISGHVSLYWYRQALGQGPEFLTYFNYEAQQDKSGLPNDRFSAERPEGSISTLTIQRTEQRDSAMYRCASSVGQGGYNEQFFGPGTRLTVL.

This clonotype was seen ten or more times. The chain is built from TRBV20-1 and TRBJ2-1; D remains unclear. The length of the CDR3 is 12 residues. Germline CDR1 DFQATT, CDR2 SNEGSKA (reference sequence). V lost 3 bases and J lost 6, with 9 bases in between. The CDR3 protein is CSASIRRNEQFF. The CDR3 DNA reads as TGCAGTGCTAGCATCAGGCGCAATGAGCAGTTCTTC.

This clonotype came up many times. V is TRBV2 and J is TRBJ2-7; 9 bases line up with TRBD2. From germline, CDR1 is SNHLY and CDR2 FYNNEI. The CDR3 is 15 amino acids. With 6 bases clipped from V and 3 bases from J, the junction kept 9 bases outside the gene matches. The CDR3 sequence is CASSVLAGQNYEQYF. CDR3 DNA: TGTGCCAGCAGCGTTCTAGCGGGGCAAAACTACGAGCAGTACTTC.

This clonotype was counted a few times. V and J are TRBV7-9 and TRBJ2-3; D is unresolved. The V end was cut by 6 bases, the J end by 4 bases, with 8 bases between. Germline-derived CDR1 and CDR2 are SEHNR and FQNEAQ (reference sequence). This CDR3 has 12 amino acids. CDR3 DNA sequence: TGTGCCAGCAGGCGTTCATCAGATACGCAGTATTTT. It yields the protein CASRRSSDTQYF.

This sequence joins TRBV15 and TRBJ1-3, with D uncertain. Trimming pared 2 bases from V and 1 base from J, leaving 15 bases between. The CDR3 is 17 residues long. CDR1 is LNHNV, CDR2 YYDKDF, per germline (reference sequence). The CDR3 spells CATSRNPGGGSGNTIYF. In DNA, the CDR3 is TGTGCCACCAGCAGAAACCCTGGCGGAGGGTCTGGAAACACCATATATTTT.

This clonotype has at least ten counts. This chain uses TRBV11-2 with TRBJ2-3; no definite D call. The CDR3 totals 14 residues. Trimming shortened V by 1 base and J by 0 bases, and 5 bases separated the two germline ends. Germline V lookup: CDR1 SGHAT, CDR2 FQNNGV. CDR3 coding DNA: TGTGCCAGCAGCTTAGGACACAGCACAGATACGCAGTATTTT. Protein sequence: CASSLGHSTDTQYF.

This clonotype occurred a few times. The CDR3 DNA reads TGTGCCAGCAGTTCCCCGAGGGGGACAGGGGGCTCCGGGGAGCTGTTTTTT. Its translation: CASSSPRGTGGSGELFF. The chain couples TRBV2 to TRBJ2-2; 12 positions match TRBD1. The V segment lost 5 bases and the J segment 6 bases; nucleotides outside the gene matches: 10. The CDR3 loop spans 17 amino acids. CDR1 and CDR2 from the germline V gene are SNHLY and FYNNEI. The entire variable domain, with the rest obtained from reference TRBV2 and TRBJ2-2, is as follows: EPEVTQTPSHQVTQMGQEVILRCVPISNHLYFYWYRQILGQKVEFLVSFYNNEISEKSEIFDDQFSVERPDGSNFTLKIRSTKLEDSAMYFCASSSPRGTGGSGELFFGEGSRLTVL.

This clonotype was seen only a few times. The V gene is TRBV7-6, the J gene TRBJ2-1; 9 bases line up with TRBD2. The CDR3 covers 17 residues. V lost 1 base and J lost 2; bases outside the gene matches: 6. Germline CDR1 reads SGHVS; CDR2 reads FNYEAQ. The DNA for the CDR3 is TGTGCCAGCAGCTTAGTAGGGGGCGGGGGGGCCTACAATGAGCAGTTCTTC. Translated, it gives CASSLVGGGGAYNEQFF.

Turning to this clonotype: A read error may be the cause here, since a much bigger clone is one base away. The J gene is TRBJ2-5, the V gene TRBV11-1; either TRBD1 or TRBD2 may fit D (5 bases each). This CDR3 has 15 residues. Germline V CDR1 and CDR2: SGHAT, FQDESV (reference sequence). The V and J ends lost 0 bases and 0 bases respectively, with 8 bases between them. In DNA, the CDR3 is TGTGCCAGCAGCTTAGCGGGACGGTACCAAGAGACCCAGTACTTC. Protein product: CASSLAGRYQETQYF.

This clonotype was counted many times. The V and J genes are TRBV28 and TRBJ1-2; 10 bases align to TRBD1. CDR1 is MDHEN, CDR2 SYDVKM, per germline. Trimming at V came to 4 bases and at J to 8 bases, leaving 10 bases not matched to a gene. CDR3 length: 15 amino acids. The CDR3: CASSSPPTGGSGYTF. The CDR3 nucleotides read TGTGCCAGCAGTTCCCCACCGACAGGGGGCTCGGGCTACACCTTC.

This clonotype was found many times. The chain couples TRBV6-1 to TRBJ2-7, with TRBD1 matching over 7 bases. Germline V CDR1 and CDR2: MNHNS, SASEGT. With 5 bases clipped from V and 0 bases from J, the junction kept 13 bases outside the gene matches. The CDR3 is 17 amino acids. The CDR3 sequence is CASSRNPGQYRSYEQYF. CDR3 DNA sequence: TGTGCCAGCAGTCGGAATCCGGGACAGTACCGCTCCTACGAGCAGTACTTC.

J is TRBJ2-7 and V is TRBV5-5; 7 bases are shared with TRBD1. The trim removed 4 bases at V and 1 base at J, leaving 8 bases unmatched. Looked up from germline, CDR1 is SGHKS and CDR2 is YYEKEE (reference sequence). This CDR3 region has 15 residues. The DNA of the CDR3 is TGTGCCAGCAGCCCCTGGGACAGCCGGTCCTACGAGCAGTACTTC. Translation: CASSPWDSRSYEQYF.

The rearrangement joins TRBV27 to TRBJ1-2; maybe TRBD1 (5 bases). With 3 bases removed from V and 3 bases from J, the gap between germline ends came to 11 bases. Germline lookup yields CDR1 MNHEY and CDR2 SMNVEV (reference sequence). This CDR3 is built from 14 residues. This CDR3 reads CASSFNRFDYGYTF. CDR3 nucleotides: TGTGCCAGCAGTTTCAACAGGTTTGACTATGGCTACACCTTC.

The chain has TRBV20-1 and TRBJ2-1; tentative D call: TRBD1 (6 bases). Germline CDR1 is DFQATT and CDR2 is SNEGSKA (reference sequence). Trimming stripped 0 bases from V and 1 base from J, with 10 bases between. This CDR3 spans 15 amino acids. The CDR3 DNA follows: TGCAGTGCTAGAGACCTTACAGGGTCCTACAATGAGCAGTTCTTC. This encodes CSARDLTGSYNEQFF.

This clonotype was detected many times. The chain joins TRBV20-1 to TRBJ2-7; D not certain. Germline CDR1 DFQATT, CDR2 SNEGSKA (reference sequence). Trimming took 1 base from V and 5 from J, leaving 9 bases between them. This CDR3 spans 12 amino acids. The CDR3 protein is CSARVNADEQYF. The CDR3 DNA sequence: TGCAGTGCTAGAGTTAACGCCGACGAGCAGTACTTC.

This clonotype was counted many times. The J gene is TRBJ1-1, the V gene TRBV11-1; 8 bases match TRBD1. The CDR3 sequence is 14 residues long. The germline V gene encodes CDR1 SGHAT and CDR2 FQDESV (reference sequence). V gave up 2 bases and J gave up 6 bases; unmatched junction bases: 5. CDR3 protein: CASSLTGGRAEAFF. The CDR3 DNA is TGTGCCAGCAGCTTAACAGGGGGTAGAGCTGAAGCTTTCTTT. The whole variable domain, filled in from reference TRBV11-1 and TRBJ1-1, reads EAEVAQSPRYKITEKSQAVAFWCDPISGHATLYWYRQILGQGPELLVQFQDESVVDDSQLPKDRFSAERLKGVDSTLKIQPAELGDSAMYLCASSLTGGRAEAFFGQGTRLTVV.

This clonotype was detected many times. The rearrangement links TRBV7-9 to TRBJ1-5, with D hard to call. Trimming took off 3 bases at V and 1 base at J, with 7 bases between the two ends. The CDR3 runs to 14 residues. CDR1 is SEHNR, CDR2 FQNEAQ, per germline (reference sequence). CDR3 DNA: TGTGCCAGCAGCTTGGACGGAAGCAATCAGCCCCAGCATTTT. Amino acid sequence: CASSLDGSNQPQHF.

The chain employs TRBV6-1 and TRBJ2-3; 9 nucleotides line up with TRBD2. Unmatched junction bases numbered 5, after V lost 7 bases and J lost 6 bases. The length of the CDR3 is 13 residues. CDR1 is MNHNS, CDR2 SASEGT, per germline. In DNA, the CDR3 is TGTGCCAGCACGGGACTAGCCGGTGATACGCAGTATTTT. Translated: CASTGLAGDTQYF.

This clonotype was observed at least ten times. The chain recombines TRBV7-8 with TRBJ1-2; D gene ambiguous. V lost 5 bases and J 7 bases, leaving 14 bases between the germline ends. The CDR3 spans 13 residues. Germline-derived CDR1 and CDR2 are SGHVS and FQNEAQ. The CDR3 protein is CASSTHSLGGYTF. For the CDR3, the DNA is TGTGCCAGCAGCACCCATTCGTTGGGTGGCTACACCTTC.

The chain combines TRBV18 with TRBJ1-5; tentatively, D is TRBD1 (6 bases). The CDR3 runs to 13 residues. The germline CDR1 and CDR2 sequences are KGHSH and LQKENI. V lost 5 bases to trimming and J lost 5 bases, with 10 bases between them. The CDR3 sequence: CASSAGVHQPQHF. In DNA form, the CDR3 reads TGTGCCAGCTCAGCAGGGGTGCATCAGCCCCAGCATTTT.

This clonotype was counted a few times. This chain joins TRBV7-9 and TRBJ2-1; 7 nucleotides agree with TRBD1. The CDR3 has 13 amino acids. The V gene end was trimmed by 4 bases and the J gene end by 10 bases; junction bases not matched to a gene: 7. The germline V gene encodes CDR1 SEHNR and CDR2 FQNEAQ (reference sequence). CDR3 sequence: CASSWDRQEEQFF. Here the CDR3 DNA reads TGTGCCAGCAGCTGGGACAGACAGGAAGAGCAGTTCTTC. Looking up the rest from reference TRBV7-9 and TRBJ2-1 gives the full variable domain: DTGVSQNPRHKITKRGQNVTFRCDPISEHNRLYWYRQTLGQGPEFLTYFQNEAQLEKSRLLSDRFSAERPKGSFSTLEIQRTEQGDSAMYLCASSWDRQEEQFFGPGTRLTVL.

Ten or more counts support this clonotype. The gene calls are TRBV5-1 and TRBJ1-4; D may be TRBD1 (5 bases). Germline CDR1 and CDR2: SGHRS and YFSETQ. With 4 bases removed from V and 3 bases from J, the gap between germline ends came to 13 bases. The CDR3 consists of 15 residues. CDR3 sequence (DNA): TGCGCCAGCAGCGCTAACCAGGGTTCTAATGAAAAACTGTTTTTT. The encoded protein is CASSANQGSNEKLFF.

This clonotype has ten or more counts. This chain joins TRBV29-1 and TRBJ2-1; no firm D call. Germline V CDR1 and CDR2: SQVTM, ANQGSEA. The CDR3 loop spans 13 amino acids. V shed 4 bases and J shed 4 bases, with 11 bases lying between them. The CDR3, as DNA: TGCAGCGTTGTCTCCGAGAGGTACAATGAGCAGTTCTTC. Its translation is CSVVSERYNEQFF.